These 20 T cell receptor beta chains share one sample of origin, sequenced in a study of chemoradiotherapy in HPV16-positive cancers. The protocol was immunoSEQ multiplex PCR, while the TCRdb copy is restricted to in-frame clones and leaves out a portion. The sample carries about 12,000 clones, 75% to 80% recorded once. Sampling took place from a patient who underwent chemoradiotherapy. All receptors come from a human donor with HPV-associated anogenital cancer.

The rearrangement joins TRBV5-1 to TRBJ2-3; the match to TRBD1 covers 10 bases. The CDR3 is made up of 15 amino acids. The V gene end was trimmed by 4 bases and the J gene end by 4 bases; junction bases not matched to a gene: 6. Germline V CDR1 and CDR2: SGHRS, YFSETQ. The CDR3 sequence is CASSAPTGGADTQYF. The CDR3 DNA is TGCGCCAGCAGCGCACCGACAGGGGGCGCAGATACGCAGTATTTT. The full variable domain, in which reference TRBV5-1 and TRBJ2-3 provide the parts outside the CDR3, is KAGVTQTPRYLIKTRGQQVTLSCSPISGHRSVSWYQQTPGQGLQFLFEYFSETQRNKGNFPGRFSGRQFSNSRSEMNVSTLELGDSALYLCASSAPTGGADTQYFGPGTRLTVL.

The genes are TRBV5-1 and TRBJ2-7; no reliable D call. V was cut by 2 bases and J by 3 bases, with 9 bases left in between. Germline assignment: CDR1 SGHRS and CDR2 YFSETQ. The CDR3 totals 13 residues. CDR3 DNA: TGCGCCAGCAGCTTCTCGTATGACTACGAGCAGTACTTC. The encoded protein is CASSFSYDYEQYF.

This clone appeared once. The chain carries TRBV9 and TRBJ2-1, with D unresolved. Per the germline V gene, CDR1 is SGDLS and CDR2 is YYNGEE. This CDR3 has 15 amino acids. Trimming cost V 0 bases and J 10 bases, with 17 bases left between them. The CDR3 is CASSVGLYPSSEQFF. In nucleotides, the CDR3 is TGTGCCAGCAGCGTAGGGCTGTACCCCTCCTCCGAGCAGTTCTTC.

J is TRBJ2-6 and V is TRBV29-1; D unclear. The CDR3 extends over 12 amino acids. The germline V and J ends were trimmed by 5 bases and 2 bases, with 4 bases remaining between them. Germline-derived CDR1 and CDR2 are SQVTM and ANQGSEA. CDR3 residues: CSVNTGANVLTF. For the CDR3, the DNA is TGCAGCGTTAATACTGGGGCCAACGTCCTGACTTTC. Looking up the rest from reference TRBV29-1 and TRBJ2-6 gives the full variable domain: SAVISQKPSRDICQRGTSLTIQCQVDSQVTMMFWYRQQPGQSLTLIATANQGSEATYESGFVIDKFPISRPNLTFSTLTVSNMSPEDSSIYLCSVNTGANVLTFGAGSRLTVL.

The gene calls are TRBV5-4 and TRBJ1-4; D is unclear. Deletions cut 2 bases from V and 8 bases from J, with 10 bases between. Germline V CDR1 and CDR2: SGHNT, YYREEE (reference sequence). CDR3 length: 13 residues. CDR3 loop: CASSFGPREKLFF. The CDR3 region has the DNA TGTGCCAGCAGCTTCGGCCCTAGGGAAAAACTGTTTTTT. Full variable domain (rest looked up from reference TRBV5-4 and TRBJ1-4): ETGVTQSPTHLIKTRGQQVTLRCSSQSGHNTVSWYQQALGQGPQFIFQYYREEENGRGNFPPRFSGLQFPNYSSELNVNALELDDSALYLCASSFGPREKLFFGSGTQLSVL.

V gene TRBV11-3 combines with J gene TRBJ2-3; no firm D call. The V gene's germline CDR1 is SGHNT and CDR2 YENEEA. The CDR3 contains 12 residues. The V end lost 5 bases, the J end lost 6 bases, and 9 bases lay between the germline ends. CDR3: CASSPGGDTQYF. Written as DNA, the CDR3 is TGTGCCAGCAGCCCCGGTGGCGATACGCAGTATTTT.

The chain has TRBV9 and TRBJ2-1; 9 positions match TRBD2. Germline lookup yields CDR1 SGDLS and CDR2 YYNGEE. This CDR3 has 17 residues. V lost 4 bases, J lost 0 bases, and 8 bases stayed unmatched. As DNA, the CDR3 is TGTGCCAGCAGCCTCCCCGTTAGCGGGAGCTCCTACAATGAGCAGTTCTTC. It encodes CASSLPVSGSSYNEQFF.

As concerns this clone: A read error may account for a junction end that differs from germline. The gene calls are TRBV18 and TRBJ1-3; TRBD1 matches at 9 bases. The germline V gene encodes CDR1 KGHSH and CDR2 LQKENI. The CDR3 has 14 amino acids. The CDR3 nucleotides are TGTGCCAGCTCGGCTACGGACAGGGGAAGCACCATATATTTT. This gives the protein CASSATDRGSTIYF. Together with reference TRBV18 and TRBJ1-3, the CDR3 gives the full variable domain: NAGVMQNPRHLVRRRGQEARLRCSPMKGHSHVYWYRQLPEEGLKFMVYLQKENIIDESGMPKERFSAEFPKEGPSILRIQQVVRGDSAAYFCASSATDRGSTIYFGEGSWLTVV.

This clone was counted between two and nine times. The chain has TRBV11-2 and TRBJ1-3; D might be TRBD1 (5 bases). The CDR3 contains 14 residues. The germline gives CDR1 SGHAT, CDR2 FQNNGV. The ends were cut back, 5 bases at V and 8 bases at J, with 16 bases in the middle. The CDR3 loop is CASSGARGEDTIYF. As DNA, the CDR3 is TGTGCCAGCAGCGGGGCACGGGGAGAGGACACCATATATTTT. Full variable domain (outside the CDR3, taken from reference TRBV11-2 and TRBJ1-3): EAGVAQSPRYKIIEKRQSVAFWCNPISGHATLYWYQQILGQGPKLLIQFQNNGVVDDSQLPKDRFSAERLKGVDSTLKIQPAKLEDSAVYLCASSGARGEDTIYFGEGSWLTVV.

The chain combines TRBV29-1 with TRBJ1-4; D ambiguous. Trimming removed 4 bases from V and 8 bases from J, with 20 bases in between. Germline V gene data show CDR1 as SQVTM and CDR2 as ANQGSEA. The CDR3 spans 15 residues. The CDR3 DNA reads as TGCAGCGTTGCGCTTGTACGGGCCCGAGGGGAAAAACTGTTTTTT. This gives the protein CSVALVRARGEKLFF.

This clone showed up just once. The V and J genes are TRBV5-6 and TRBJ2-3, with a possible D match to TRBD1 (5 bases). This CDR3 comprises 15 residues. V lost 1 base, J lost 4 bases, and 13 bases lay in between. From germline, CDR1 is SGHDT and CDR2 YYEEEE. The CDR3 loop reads CASSLIGVLADTQYF. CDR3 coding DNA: TGTGCCAGCAGCTTGATAGGGGTCTTGGCAGATACGCAGTATTTT.

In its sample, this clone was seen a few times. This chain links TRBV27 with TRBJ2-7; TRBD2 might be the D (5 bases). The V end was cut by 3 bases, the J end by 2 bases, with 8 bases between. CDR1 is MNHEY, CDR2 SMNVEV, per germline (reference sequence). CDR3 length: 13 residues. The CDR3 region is CASSFTGTYEQYF. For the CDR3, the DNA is TGTGCCAGCAGTTTCACGGGAACCTACGAGCAGTACTTC.

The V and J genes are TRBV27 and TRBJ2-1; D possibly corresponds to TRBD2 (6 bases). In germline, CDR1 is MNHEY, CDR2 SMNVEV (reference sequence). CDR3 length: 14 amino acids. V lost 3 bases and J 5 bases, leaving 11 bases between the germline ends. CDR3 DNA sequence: TGTGCCAGCAGTTTCCAGCGGGCCAACAATGAGCAGTTCTTC. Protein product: CASSFQRANNEQFF.

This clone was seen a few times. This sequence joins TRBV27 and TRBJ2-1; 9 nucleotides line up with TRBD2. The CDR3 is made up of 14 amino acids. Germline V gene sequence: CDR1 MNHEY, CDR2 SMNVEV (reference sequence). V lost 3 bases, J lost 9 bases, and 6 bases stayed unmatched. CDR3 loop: CASSFLAGSGEQFF. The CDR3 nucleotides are TGTGCCAGCAGTTTTCTAGCGGGGAGTGGTGAGCAGTTCTTC.

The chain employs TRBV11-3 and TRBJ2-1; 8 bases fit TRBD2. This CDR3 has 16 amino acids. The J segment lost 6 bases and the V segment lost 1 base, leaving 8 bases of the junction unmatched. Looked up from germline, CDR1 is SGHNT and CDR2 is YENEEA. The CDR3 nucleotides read TGTGCCAGCAGCTTAGCGGGAGGGCCCCTTGGCAATGAGCAGTTCTTC. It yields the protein CASSLAGGPLGNEQFF.

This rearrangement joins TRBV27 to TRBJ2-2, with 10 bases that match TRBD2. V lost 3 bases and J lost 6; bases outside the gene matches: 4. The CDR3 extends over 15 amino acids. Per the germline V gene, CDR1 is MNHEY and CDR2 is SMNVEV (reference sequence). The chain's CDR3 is CASSFLAGDSGELFF. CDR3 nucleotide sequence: TGTGCCAGCAGTTTTCTAGCGGGAGATTCCGGGGAGCTGTTTTTT.

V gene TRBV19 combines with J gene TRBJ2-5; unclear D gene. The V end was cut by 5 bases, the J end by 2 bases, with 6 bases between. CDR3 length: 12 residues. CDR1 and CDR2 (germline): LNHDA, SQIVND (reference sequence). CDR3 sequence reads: CASSGQQETQYF. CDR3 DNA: TGTGCCAGTAGTGGTCAGCAAGAGACCCAGTACTTC.

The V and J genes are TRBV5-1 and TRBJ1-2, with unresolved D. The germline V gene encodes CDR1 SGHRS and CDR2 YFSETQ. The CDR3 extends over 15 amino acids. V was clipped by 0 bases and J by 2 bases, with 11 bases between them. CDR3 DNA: TGCGCCAGCAGCTTGGGGCGGGATAGGAACTATGGCTACACCTTC. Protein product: CASSLGRDRNYGYTF.

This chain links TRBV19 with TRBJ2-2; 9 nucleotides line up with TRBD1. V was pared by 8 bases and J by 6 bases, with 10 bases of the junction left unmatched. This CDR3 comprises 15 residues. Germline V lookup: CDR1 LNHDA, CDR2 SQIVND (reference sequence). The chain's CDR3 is CASAKPGQGPGELFF. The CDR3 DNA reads TGTGCCAGTGCAAAGCCGGGACAGGGACCCGGGGAGCTGTTTTTT.

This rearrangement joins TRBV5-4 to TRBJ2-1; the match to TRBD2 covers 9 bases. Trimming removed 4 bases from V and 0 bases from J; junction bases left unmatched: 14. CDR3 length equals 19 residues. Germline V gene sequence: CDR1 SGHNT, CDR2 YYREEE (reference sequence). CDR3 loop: CASSHGLARHPNSYNEQFF. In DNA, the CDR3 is TGTGCCAGCAGCCACGGACTAGCGCGCCACCCTAACTCCTACAATGAGCAGTTCTTC.